This T cell receptor beta chain was identified during a study of shared clonotypes between healthy human individuals. Study observations and caveats: The study generally estimated greater richness for naive than memory subsets.

Sequencing used immunoSEQ multiplex PCR; TCRdb keeps in-frame clones, though not all of them. The table includes 2 million to 2.5 million clones, approximately 94% detected once. Worth noting for this clone: Its specificity is unknown.

The V gene's germline CDR1 is SGHTA and CDR2 FQGNSA. V lost 1 base, J lost 1 base, and 8 bases lay in between. This CDR3 has 15 residues. The genes are TRBV7-2 and TRBJ2-1; D unresolved. Source material: naive CD4+ T cells sorted from blood. Subset noted: CD45RA+ positively selected. The clonotype comes from a man aged 18 to 30 in good health. CDR3 in DNA: TGTGCCAGCAGCTTAGACGGCGGTTCCTACAATGAGCAGTTCTTC. Encoded protein: CASSLDGGSYNEQFF.